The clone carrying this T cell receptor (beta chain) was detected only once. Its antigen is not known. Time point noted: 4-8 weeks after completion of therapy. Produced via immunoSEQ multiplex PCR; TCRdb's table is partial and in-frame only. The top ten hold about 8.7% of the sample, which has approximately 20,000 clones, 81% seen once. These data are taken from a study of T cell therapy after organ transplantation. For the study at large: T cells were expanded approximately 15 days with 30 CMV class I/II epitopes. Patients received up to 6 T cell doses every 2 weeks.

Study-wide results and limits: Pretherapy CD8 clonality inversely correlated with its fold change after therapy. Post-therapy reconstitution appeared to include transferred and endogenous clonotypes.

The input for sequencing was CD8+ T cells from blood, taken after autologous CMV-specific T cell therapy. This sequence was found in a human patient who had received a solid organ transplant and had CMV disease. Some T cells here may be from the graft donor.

CDR3 coding DNA: TGCGCCAGCAGCGATCCAGGGACAGGGCTAAACTATGGCTACACCTTC. This translates into CASSDPGTGLNYGYTF. This chain links TRBV4-1 with TRBJ1-2; TRBD1 aligns across 9 bases. CDR1 and CDR2 (germline): MGHRA, YSYEKL. J was trimmed by 2 bases and V by 5 bases; bases with no gene match: 9. This CDR3 comprises 16 residues.